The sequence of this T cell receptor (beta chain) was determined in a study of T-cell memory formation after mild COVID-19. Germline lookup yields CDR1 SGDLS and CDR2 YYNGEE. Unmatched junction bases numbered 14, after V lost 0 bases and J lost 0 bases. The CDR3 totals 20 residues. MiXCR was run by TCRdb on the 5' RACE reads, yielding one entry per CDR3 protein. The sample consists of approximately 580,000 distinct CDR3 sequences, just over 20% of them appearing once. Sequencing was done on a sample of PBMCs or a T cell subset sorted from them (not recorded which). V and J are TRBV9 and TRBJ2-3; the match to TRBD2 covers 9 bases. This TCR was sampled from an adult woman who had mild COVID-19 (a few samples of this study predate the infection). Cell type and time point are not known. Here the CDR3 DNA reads TGTGCCAGCAGCGTAGACCCCTTCCCCCTCACTAGCGGGAGCACAGATACGCAGTATTTT. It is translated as CASSVDPFPLTSGSTDTQYF.